This TCR beta chain was sequenced in a study of blood T cells in healthy people across ages. With a J-beta primer mix and a sample-barcoded 5' primer, a second PCR ran roughly 6 to 12 cycles. TCRdb re-analysed the 5' RACE reads in MiXCR, keeping a single row per CDR3 protein. The data show 1.5 million to 2 million distinct CDR3 sequences, roughly 52% seen once. In this sample, this clonotype turned up once. Germline trimming cut 2 bases from V and 3 bases from J; bases unmatched to any gene: 15. The CDR3 covers 20 residues. CDR1 is MNHEY and CDR2 is SVGEGT in the germline V gene. The sample was blood. This receptor was taken from a woman aged 40-49 years in good health. The rearrangement joins TRBV6-2 or TRBV6-3 to TRBJ2-3, with TRBD2 matching 12 bases. The CDR3 loop reads CASSYPLAGGQLGGTDTQYF. Here the CDR3 DNA reads TGTGCCAGCAGTTACCCCCTAGCGGGGGGGCAGCTGGGGGGTACAGATACGCAGTATTTT.